This TCR beta chain was observed in a study of HIV-infected children after antiretroviral therapy interruption. Study-level information: All children had CD4+ count above 500 and viral load below 50 copies/ml. Most children had recorded EBV and CMV exposure. Interruption-arm samples span weeks 0, 12, interruption end (24 or 48), and about 3 years post-study.

Treatment given: PENTA 11 planned treatment interruption arm or continuous ART arm. Memory CD8+ CD45RO+ CD45RA- T cells were FACS-sorted from thawed PBMCs. This clonotype is labeled as medium-sized (0.01 to 0.1%). This CDR3 is 16 amino acids long. Trimming took 0 bases from V and 7 from J; bases not matched to a gene: 5. A 3' RACE protocol on RNA, with unique molecular identifiers, produced the TCR library. TCRdb re-called the 3' RACE reads through MiXCR, storing one row per CDR3 protein. In the table there are 6,000 to 8,000 distinct CDR3 sequences, about 16% of which are singletons. The V and J genes are TRBV12-3 or TRBV12-4 and TRBJ1-6; 8 positions agree with TRBD1. This TCR was recovered from a pool of human donors with HIV. The input for sequencing was CD45RO+ CD8+ T cells from PBMCs, pooled from several time points, taken from a donor given antiretroviral therapy, either interrupted or continuous. Subset given: memory CD8+ CD45RO+ CD45RA- T cells. CDR3 amino acids: CASSLAVAGGNSPLHF. The CDR3 bases are TGTGCCAGCAGTTTAGCGGTTGCAGGGGGCAATTCACCCCTCCACTTT.